The 6 T cell receptor beta chains below come from one sample, sequenced in a study of regulatory T cells in long-lasting Graves disease. Building the TCR beta libraries relied on iRepertoire HTBI primers, and CDR3 regions underwent Arm-PCR. MiXCR, run by TCRdb on the multiplex PCR reads, gives a single entry per CDR3 protein. The sample carries some 340,000 distinct CDR3 sequences, roughly 24% recorded once. The time point was: persistent/refractory GD, antithyroid drugs over 5 years with positive TRAb. From RNA extracted from PBMCs, the TCR library was made. This material consisted of peripheral blood mononuclear cells (PBMCs), taken when the disease was refractory, from a patient treated with antithyroid drugs. The origin of the receptors is a woman between 40 and 50 years old with Graves disease.

This clonotype was detected a few times. The rearrangement joins TRBV6-1 to TRBJ2-5, with unresolved D. The CDR3 runs to 15 residues. The germline V and J ends were trimmed by 2 bases and 1 base, with 11 bases remaining between them. Germline CDR1 and CDR2: MNHNS and SASEGT. As DNA, the CDR3 is TGTGCCAGCAGTGAATGGTGGGCAGCCCAAGAGACCCAGTACTTC. This translates into CASSEWWAAQETQYF.

This clonotype has a handful of counts. DNA of the CDR3: TGTGCCAGCAAGGTCGACGGACCCACCTACGAGCAGTACTTC. Amino acids: CASKVDGPTYEQYF. The rearrangement links TRBV7-9 to TRBJ2-7; D unclear. Trimming removed 7 bases at V and 2 bases at J, with 15 bases between. Germline assignment: CDR1 SEHNR and CDR2 FQNEAQ (reference sequence). This CDR3 comprises 14 residues.

About this clonotype: Given a much more abundant clone one base away, this may be a read error. The chain has TRBV28 and TRBJ1-6; D call uncertain. Germline assignment: CDR1 MDHEN and CDR2 SYDVKM. This CDR3 contains 13 residues. The V and J ends lost 6 bases and 15 bases respectively, with 18 bases between them. The CDR3 region has the DNA TGTGCCAGCAGCACTGGAGCCTTTTTGCACCTCCACTTT. Translating it yields CASSTGAFLHLHF.

This clonotype has a count of ten or more. The V and J genes are TRBV28 and TRBJ1-6, with D hard to call. In germline, CDR1 is MDHEN, CDR2 SYDVKM. The CDR3 runs 12 residues. The V end was cut by 3 bases, the J end by 6 bases, with 3 bases between. The DNA for the CDR3 is TGTGCCAGCAGTTTTTTTAATTCACCCCTCCACTTT. It specifies CASSFFNSPLHF.

This clonotype was picked up many times. The chain joins TRBV2 to TRBJ2-7; 9 nucleotides agree with TRBD2. The germline V gene encodes CDR1 SNHLY and CDR2 FYNNEI. This CDR3 is built from 13 residues. V gave up 6 bases and J gave up 7 bases; unmatched junction bases: 7. In nucleotides, the CDR3 is TGTGCCAGCAGGGAACTAGCGGGTTCGGAGCAGTACTTC. This encodes CASRELAGSEQYF.

This clonotype was detected ten times or more. This chain uses TRBV28 with TRBJ2-7; D is perhaps TRBD2 (6 bases). The CDR3 consists of 14 residues. V lost 6 bases to trimming and J lost 4 bases, with 16 bases between them. Germline CDR1 is MDHEN and CDR2 is SYDVKM. CDR3 in DNA: TGTGCCAGCAGCCTAGGACTACTTGCGTACGAGCAGTACTTC. Translated: CASSLGLLAYEQYF.